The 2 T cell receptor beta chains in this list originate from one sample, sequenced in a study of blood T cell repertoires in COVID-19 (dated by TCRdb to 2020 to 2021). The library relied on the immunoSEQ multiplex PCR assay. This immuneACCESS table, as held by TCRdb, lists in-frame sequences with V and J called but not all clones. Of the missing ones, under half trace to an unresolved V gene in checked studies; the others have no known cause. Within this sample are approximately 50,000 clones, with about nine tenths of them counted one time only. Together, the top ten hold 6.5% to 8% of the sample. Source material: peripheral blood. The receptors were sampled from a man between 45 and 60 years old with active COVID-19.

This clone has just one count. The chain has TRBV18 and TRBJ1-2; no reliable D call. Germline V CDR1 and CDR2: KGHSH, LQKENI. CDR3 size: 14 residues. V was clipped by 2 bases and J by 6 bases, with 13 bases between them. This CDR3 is CASSPSYLPHGYTF. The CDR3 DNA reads TGTGCCAGCTCACCATCGTACTTGCCCCATGGCTACACCTTC.

The CDR3 protein is CATSDPGQGDNEQFF. CDR3 DNA: TGTGCCACCAGTGATCCGGGACAGGGTGACAATGAGCAGTTCTTC. The V and J genes are TRBV24-1 and TRBJ2-1; TRBD1 matches 9 bases. The CDR3 is 15 amino acids. V lost 3 bases, J lost 5 bases, and 4 bases stayed unmatched. CDR1 KGHDR and CDR2 SFDVKD come from the germline V gene.